The entry that follows covers one TCR beta chain sequence. As processed by the authors: Reference gene primer amplification gave nucleated cell count estimates. The table came from immunoSEQ multiplex PCR; TCRdb's copy has only in-frame clones and leaves some out. Clone size and V and J calls were adopted from that table, with D and trimming inferred from the DNA. Among over 200,000 clones listed, roughly 87% were seen once. Germline V lookup: CDR1 ENHRY, CDR2 SYGVKD. V gave up 0 bases and J gave up 2 bases; unmatched junction bases: 12. The CDR3 is made up of 19 amino acids. The sample belongs to a study of blood T cell repertoires in COVID-19. Study background: COVID-19 samples, acute and convalescent, were from the United States, Italy and Spain. The analysed material was cDNA or gDNA that came from T cells, B-cell-depleted T cells, or PBMCs.

The sample consisted of peripheral blood. The sequence was collected from a man in his forties or fifties with active or convalescent COVID-19. This chain connects TRBV10-3 to TRBJ2-2, with TRBD1 matching over 7 bases. CDR3 in amino acids: CAISESIFGTANNTGELFF. The CDR3 bases are TGTGCCATCAGTGAGTCAATATTCGGGACAGCAAATAACACCGGGGAGCTGTTTTTT.